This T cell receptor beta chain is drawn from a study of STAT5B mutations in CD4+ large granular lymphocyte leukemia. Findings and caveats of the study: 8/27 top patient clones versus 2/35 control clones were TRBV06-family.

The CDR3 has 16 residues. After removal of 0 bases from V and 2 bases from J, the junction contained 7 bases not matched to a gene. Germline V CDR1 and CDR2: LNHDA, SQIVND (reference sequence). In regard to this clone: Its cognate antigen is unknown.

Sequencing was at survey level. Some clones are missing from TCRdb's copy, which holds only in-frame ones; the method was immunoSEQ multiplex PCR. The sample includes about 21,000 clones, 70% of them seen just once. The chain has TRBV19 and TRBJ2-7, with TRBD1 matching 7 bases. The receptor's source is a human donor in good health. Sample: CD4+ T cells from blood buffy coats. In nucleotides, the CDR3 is TGTGCCAGTAGTATAGAGACACCGGGACAGACCTACGAGCAGTACTTC. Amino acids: CASSIETPGQTYEQYF.